This T cell receptor beta chain was captured in a study of T cells after posttransplantation cyclophosphamide. The germline gives CDR1 SGHRS, CDR2 YFSETQ. V was clipped by 4 bases and J by 6 bases, with 14 bases between them. This CDR3 is 14 amino acids long. Data came from immunoSEQ multiplex PCR; TCRdb stores just in-frame clones and leaves some out. The sample lists some 61,000 clones, about 93% occurring once. The TCR originated in a young woman in good health and a related stem cell transplant donor. The genes are TRBV5-1 and TRBJ1-5; possible D gene TRBD1, 5 bases. The sequenced material came from PBMCs. The CDR3 DNA sequence: TGCGCCAGCAGCGTGGGAAATGGGGGTCAGCCCCAGCATTTT. This codes for CASSVGNGGQPQHF.